This record looks at one T cell receptor (beta chain) sequence and its context. The antigen is unknown. The use of a sample-barcoded 5' primer and a J-beta primer mix characterized a second PCR of roughly 6 to 11 cycles. At least 2.5 million CDR3-containing paired-end reads were obtained per sample. From the 5' RACE reads, TCRdb called clonotypes with MiXCR, one entry per CDR3 protein. The profile shows roughly 1.7 million distinct CDR3 sequences, approximately 32% of them singletons. The CDR3 is 15 amino acids. Deletions cut 8 bases from V and 0 bases from J, with 16 bases between. CDR1 MNHEY and CDR2 SMNVEV come from the germline V gene (reference sequence). These data originate in a study of blood T cells in healthy people across ages. General study results and limits: Observed TCR beta diversity per million T cells went down as age went up. This fall followed a roughly linear course with age.

Those donating, healthy Caucasian individuals from Russia, were aged roughly 6 to 100. This clonotype originated in a woman younger than 45 in good health. The rearrangement uses TRBV27 and TRBJ1-2; D is unclear. Sequencing was done on a sample of blood. CDR3 DNA sequence: TGTGCCAGCGGTTCATCAGGAAGCGCTAACTATGGCTACACCTTC. Translation: CASGSSGSANYGYTF.